The 13 T cell receptor beta chains below all came from one sample that was sequenced in a study of cytomegalovirus exposure and HLA in healthy donors. Primers included in the PCR were 60 Vbeta and 13 Jbeta primers. The protocol was immunoSEQ multiplex PCR, while the TCRdb copy is restricted to in-frame clones and leaves out a portion. The top ten hold more than 4.5% of the sample, which has about 140,000 clones, roughly 89% seen once. The specimen sequenced was PBMCs. The receptors come from a woman under 40 in good health and CMV-seronegative.

The chain has TRBV6-5 and TRBJ1-2; D might be TRBD1 (6 bases). V was pared by 6 bases and J by 4 bases, with 9 bases between. The germline gives CDR1 MNHEY, CDR2 SVGAGI. The CDR3 loop spans 12 amino acids. CDR3 nucleotide sequence: TGTGCCAGCAGCACAGGGACCTATGGCTACACCTTC. This gives the protein CASSTGTYGYTF.

The chain uses TRBV6-5 and TRBJ1-2; maybe TRBD1 (5 bases). This CDR3 has 14 residues. The V end lost 1 base, the J end lost 5 bases, and 11 bases lay between the germline ends. Germline V gene lookup returns CDR1 MNHEY and CDR2 SVGAGI. DNA of the CDR3: TGTGCCAGCAGTTACTATGGAGGGGAGTATGGCTACACCTTC. This gives the protein CASSYYGGEYGYTF.

The count of this clone is one. The chain has TRBV7-9 and TRBJ1-1, with 9 bases lining up with TRBD1. From germline, CDR1 is SEHNR and CDR2 FQNEAQ (reference sequence). J lost 5 bases, V lost 4 bases, and 8 bases had no gene match. CDR3 size: 15 residues. CDR3 residues: CASSWKQGAWTEAFF. The CDR3 region has the DNA TGTGCCAGCAGCTGGAAACAGGGGGCCTGGACTGAAGCTTTCTTT.

This clone was seen just once. The chain is built from TRBV7-3 and TRBJ1-1, with D maybe TRBD1 (5 bases). Trimming took 4 bases from V and 4 from J, leaving 13 bases between them. The germline V gene has CDR1 SGHTA and CDR2 FQGTGA. The CDR3 spans 14 residues. The CDR3 DNA reads TGTGCCAGCAGCTCCGCAGGGAGGGGCACTGAAGCTTTCTTT. Its translation is CASSSAGRGTEAFF. Based on the CDR3 plus reference TRBV7-3 and TRBJ1-1, the full variable domain is GAGVSQTPSNKVTEKGKYVELRCDPISGHTALYWYRQSLGQGPEFLIYFQGTGAADDSGLPNDRFFAVRPEGSVSTLKIQRTERGDSAVYLCASSSAGRGTEAFFGQGTRLTVV.

The J gene is TRBJ1-1, the V gene TRBV18; tentatively, D is TRBD1 (6 bases). There are 14 residues in the CDR3. From germline, CDR1 is KGHSH and CDR2 LQKENI. V lost 1 base to trimming and J lost 1 base, with 7 bases between them. The DNA for the CDR3 is TGTGCCAGCTCACCACAGGGGGAGAACACTGAAGCTTTCTTT. This encodes CASSPQGENTEAFF.

The CDR3 loop is CASSVGHLGAQRDFTDTQYF. DNA of the CDR3: TGTGCCAGCAGCGTAGGCCATTTAGGGGCCCAGCGGGATTTCACAGATACGCAGTATTTT. The chain recombines TRBV9 with TRBJ2-3; 7 bases align to TRBD2. CDR3 size: 20 residues. After removal of 0 bases from V and 2 bases from J, the junction contained 18 bases not matched to a gene. The germline gives CDR1 SGDLS, CDR2 YYNGEE.

Regarding this clone: Other DNA sequences in the same sample also yield this CDR3. The chain employs TRBV4-3 and TRBJ1-4, with D possibly TRBD1 on 6 matching bases. V shed 0 bases and J shed 8 bases, with 13 bases lying between them. The germline CDR1 and CDR2 sequences are LGHNA and YSLEER. The CDR3 has 15 amino acids. The CDR3: CASSQDGRGGEKLFF. Here the CDR3 DNA reads TGCGCCAGCAGCCAAGATGGGAGGGGGGGGGAAAAACTGTTTTTT.

In DNA form, the CDR3 reads TGTGCCTGGAGTGCCAGGGAGGGGGGTCAGCCCCAGCATTTT. It specifies CAWSAREGGQPQHF. The chain combines TRBV30 with TRBJ1-5, with a tentative D call TRBD1 (6 bases). The V end was cut by 1 base, the J end by 6 bases, with 13 bases between. The CDR3 totals 14 residues. The V gene's germline CDR1 is GTSNPN and CDR2 SVGIG (reference sequence).

The chain employs TRBV5-1 and TRBJ2-5, with TRBD2 matching 15 bases. Trimming at V came to 4 bases and at J to 4 bases, leaving 8 bases not matched to a gene. Germline V gene sequence: CDR1 SGHRS, CDR2 YFSETQ. CDR3 size: 17 residues. The CDR3 reads CASSKGLAGGGGETQYF. The DNA for the CDR3 is TGCGCCAGCAGCAAGGGACTAGCGGGAGGCGGGGGAGAGACCCAGTACTTC.

The gene calls are TRBV28 and TRBJ2-1, with 8 bases lining up with TRBD2. Germline V gene sequence: CDR1 MDHEN, CDR2 SYDVKM. V lost 2 bases, J lost 2 bases, and 5 bases stayed unmatched. The CDR3 length is 16 residues. CDR3 region: CASSLGASGPYNEQFF. CDR3 coding DNA: TGTGCCAGCAGTTTAGGGGCTAGCGGGCCCTACAATGAGCAGTTCTTC.

The chain uses TRBV7-2 and TRBJ2-3; 13 bases are a match to TRBD2. The V segment lost 1 base and the J segment 1 base; nucleotides outside the gene matches: 8. The CDR3 is made up of 19 amino acids. Germline V CDR1 and CDR2: SGHTA, FQGNSA. Here the CDR3 DNA reads TGTGCCAGCAGCTTAGTTAGGACTAGCGGGAGTGCGGGCACAGATACGCAGTATTTT. Translated: CASSLVRTSGSAGTDTQYF. Combining the CDR3 with reference TRBV7-2 and TRBJ2-3 gives the whole variable domain GAGVSQSPSNKVTEKGKDVELRCDPISGHTALYWYRQSLGQGLEFLIYFQGNSAPDKSGLPSDRFSAERTGGSVSTLTIQRTQQEDSAVYLCASSLVRTSGSAGTDTQYFGPGTRLTVL.

V and J are TRBV4-2 and TRBJ2-1; TRBD1 agrees at 7 bases. The germline CDR1 and CDR2 sequences are LGHNA and YNFKEQ. This CDR3 spans 17 amino acids. Germline trimming cut 0 bases from V and 5 bases from J; bases unmatched to any gene: 10. This chain's CDR3 is CASSQEAVTQGDNEQFF. In DNA form, the CDR3 reads TGTGCCAGCAGCCAAGAGGCGGTGACCCAGGGGGACAATGAGCAGTTCTTC.

This chain connects TRBV5-1 to TRBJ1-2; a possible D gene is TRBD1 (6 bases). Germline V CDR1 and CDR2: SGHRS, YFSETQ. CDR3 length: 13 residues. Deletions cut 4 bases from V and 4 bases from J, with 11 bases between. CDR3 protein: CASSQTGAYGYTF. In nucleotides, the CDR3 is TGCGCCAGCAGCCAGACAGGAGCCTATGGCTACACCTTC.